These T cell receptor beta chains were read from a single sample in a study of blood T cell repertoires in COVID-19. The protocol was immunoSEQ multiplex PCR, while the TCRdb copy is restricted to in-frame clones and leaves out a portion. The table has 300,000 to 400,000 clones, roughly 85% seen once; the top ten hold under 2%. Sequenced material: PBMCs or T cells enriched from blood (not recorded which). Receptor source: a woman between 25 and 40 years old who had been exposed to COVID-19. The CDR3 runs from the conserved cysteine through the conserved F or W. D genes are given only for firm matches.

v_gene: TRBV5-1
len: 16
j_gene: TRBJ1-3
d_gene: NA
CDR3aa: CASSTIPGTPGNTIYF

v_gene: TRBV28
len: 14
j_gene: TRBJ2-2
d_gene: TRBD1
CDR3aa: CASTGTAGAGELFF

v_gene: TRBV30
len: 14
j_gene: TRBJ1-5
d_gene: NA
CDR3aa: CAWSVNREVQPQHF

v_gene: TRBV7-2
len: 16
j_gene: TRBJ2-1
d_gene: TRBD2
CDR3aa: CASSPHERGGYNEQFF

v_gene: TRBV19
len: 14
j_gene: TRBJ1-2
d_gene: NA
CDR3aa: CASSSRQLIYGYTF

v_gene: TRBV5-6
len: 16
j_gene: TRBJ2-5
d_gene: TRBD1
CDR3aa: CASSLGWDRGQETQYF

v_gene: TRBV9
len: 18
j_gene: TRBJ1-2
d_gene: NA
CDR3aa: CASSVEDQGRMGSYGYTF

v_gene: TRBV5-4
len: 15
j_gene: TRBJ2-6
d_gene: NA
CDR3aa: CASSRRDFGANVLTF

v_gene: TRBV7-2
len: 19
j_gene: TRBJ2-7
d_gene: TRBD1
CDR3aa: CASSSTTDRDRVVGYEQYF

v_gene: TRBV5-1
len: 13
j_gene: TRBJ2-7
d_gene: NA
CDR3aa: CASSLDSPYEQYF

v_gene: TRBV2
len: 15
j_gene: TRBJ1-2
d_gene: TRBD1
CDR3aa: CASSEPQGASYGYTF

v_gene: TRBV4-2
len: 13
j_gene: TRBJ2-7
d_gene: NA
CDR3aa: CASSQDGPYEQYF

v_gene: TRBV10-3
len: 13
j_gene: TRBJ1-6
d_gene: NA
CDR3aa: CAITQGRNSPLHF

v_gene: TRBV12-3/TRBV12-4
len: 13
j_gene: TRBJ2-3
d_gene: NA
CDR3aa: CASSLGASDTQYF

v_gene: TRBV19
len: 14
j_gene: TRBJ2-1
d_gene: TRBD2
CDR3aa: CASTWGRDYNEQFF

v_gene: TRBV7-2
len: 14
j_gene: TRBJ2-1
d_gene: NA
CDR3aa: CASSPWSSYNEQFF

v_gene: TRBV11-2
len: 15
j_gene: TRBJ1-4
d_gene: TRBD1
CDR3aa: CASSSVQGAAEKLFF

v_gene: TRBV27
len: 15
j_gene: TRBJ1-2
d_gene: TRBD1
CDR3aa: CASSTRDRGNYGYTF

v_gene: TRBV5-6
len: 15
j_gene: TRBJ1-2
d_gene: TRBD1
CDR3aa: CATKSSGGWDYGYTF

v_gene: TRBV5-4
len: 16
j_gene: TRBJ1-2
d_gene: TRBD1
CDR3aa: CASSATGGALDYGYTF

v_gene: TRBV3-1/TRBV3-2
len: 15
j_gene: TRBJ2-3
d_gene: TRBD2
CDR3aa: CASSSRTSLTDTQYF

v_gene: TRBV7-8
len: 17
j_gene: TRBJ2-1
d_gene: TRBD2
CDR3aa: CASRIGTSGDSYNEQFF

v_gene: TRBV7-9
len: 13
j_gene: TRBJ1-1
d_gene: TRBD1
CDR3aa: CASRKDRDTEAFF

v_gene: TRBV7-3
len: 14
j_gene: TRBJ2-1
d_gene: NA
CDR3aa: CASSLMAGANEQFF

v_gene: TRBV2
len: 12
j_gene: TRBJ2-7
d_gene: NA
CDR3aa: CASTRGAEEQYF